The 17 T cell receptor beta chains listed next were all sequenced from one sample in a study of T-cell reconstitution after alpha-beta-depleted transplantation in children. The TCRbeta library incorporated unique molecular identifiers. In TCRdb, the PCR reads were re-called with MiXCR into one record per CDR3 protein. The top ten hold 14% of the sample, which has approximately 520,000 distinct CDR3 sequences, about an eighth seen once. The source was PBMCs, mostly from graft donor cells, collected 180 days after TCRalphabeta/CD19-depleted stem cell transplant. These TCRs come from a female patient under 10 years old who had a stem cell transplant for aplastic anemia, so the T cells may come from the graft donor.

The chain links TRBV11-3 to TRBJ2-1, with 7 bases lining up with TRBD2. The CDR3 totals 13 residues. Per germline, CDR1 SGHNT and CDR2 YENEEA. V was pared by 5 bases and J by 8 bases, with 6 bases of the junction left unmatched. The CDR3, as DNA: TGTGCCAGCAGCCCGCCAACTAGCGATGAGCAGTTCTTC. Its protein is CASSPPTSDEQFF.

There are a few counts of this clonotype. The rearrangement joins TRBV19 to TRBJ2-3; 10 bases map to TRBD1. V lost 9 bases, J lost 1 base, and 4 bases stayed unmatched. Germline values: CDR1 LNHDA, CDR2 SQIVND (reference sequence). The CDR3 extends over 14 amino acids. The CDR3 DNA reads as TGTGCCAGCCGGGACAGGGGACGCACAGATACGCAGTATTTT. It encodes CASRDRGRTDTQYF.

The chain joins TRBV7-3 to TRBJ1-1; possibly TRBD1 for D (5 bases). The CDR3 is 15 residues long. Looked up from germline, CDR1 is SGHTA and CDR2 is FQGTGA. The V and J ends lost 3 bases and 0 bases respectively, with 11 bases between them. The CDR3 region has the DNA TGTGCCAGCAGCTTCCTGGACATCATGAACACTGAAGCTTTCTTT. It yields the protein CASSFLDIMNTEAFF.

This clonotype was seen more than once but under ten times. The V call is TRBV3-1, the J call TRBJ2-5; D may be TRBD2 (5 bases). Per the germline V gene, CDR1 is LGHDT and CDR2 is YNNKEL (reference sequence). Trimming took off 1 base at V and 0 bases at J, with 15 bases between the two ends. This CDR3 has 17 amino acids. The chain's CDR3 is CASSQGVGADYQETQYF. The CDR3 DNA is TGTGCCAGCAGCCAAGGGGTGGGAGCAGATTACCAAGAGACCCAGTACTTC.

A note on this clonotype: A much larger clone is a single base away; this may be a read error. J is TRBJ2-5 and V is TRBV12-3 or TRBV12-4; D is possibly TRBD1 (6 bases). V lost 5 bases and J lost 5, with 15 bases in between. This CDR3 is 14 amino acids long. CDR3 residues: CASSRHRAEETQYF. The CDR3 DNA sequence: TGTGCCAGCAGTCGTCACAGGGCCGAGGAGACCCAGTACTTC.

The rearrangement joins TRBV11-2 to TRBJ2-2; D may match TRBD1 or TRBD2 (5 bases each). The CDR3 consists of 16 residues. V was cut by 6 bases and J by 1 base, with 15 bases left in between. The V gene's germline CDR1 is SGHAT and CDR2 FQNNGV. CDR3 DNA: TGTGCCAGCAGTGTGTTAGGGACGGAGAACACCGGGGAGCTGTTTTTT. Protein: CASSVLGTENTGELFF.

This clonotype appeared a few times. The chain has TRBV14 and TRBJ2-5, with D uncertain. V gave up 2 bases and J gave up 5 bases, with 18 bases separating them. The CDR3 has 16 residues. The germline V gene has CDR1 SGHDN and CDR2 FVKESK. The CDR3 coding sequence is TGTGCCAGCAGCCAAAAACCCCTCACGAGAAGGGAGACCCAGTACTTC. Translating it yields CASSQKPLTRRETQYF.

The chain joins TRBV7-6 to TRBJ1-6, with D possibly matching TRBD1 (5 bases). CDR3 length: 15 amino acids. Germline V gene sequence: CDR1 SGHVS, CDR2 FNYEAQ. With 0 bases removed from V and 9 bases from J, the gap between germline ends came to 12 bases. The CDR3 here is CASSLASGFGSPLHF. Here the CDR3 DNA reads TGTGCCAGCAGCTTAGCGTCAGGGTTTGGTTCACCCCTCCACTTT.

This clonotype was counted a few times. The CDR3 region is CAIGAGALFNEQFF. The CDR3 DNA is TGTGCCATCGGGGCGGGGGCCCTTTTCAATGAGCAGTTCTTC. J is TRBJ2-1 and V is TRBV10-3; perhaps TRBD2 as D (7 bases). The CDR3 has 14 amino acids. Per germline, CDR1 ENHRY and CDR2 SYGVKD. Trimming shortened V by 8 bases and J by 6 bases, and 17 bases separated the two germline ends.

This clonotype came up a few times. This chain joins TRBV28 and TRBJ2-3; D not resolved. Germline V gives CDR1 MDHEN, CDR2 SYDVKM. CDR3 size: 14 residues. Between the trimmed V and J ends, which lost 3 bases and 4 bases, there was a span of 11 bases. CDR3 amino acids: CASSFGESPDTQYF. The CDR3 region has the DNA TGTGCCAGCAGTTTTGGTGAGAGCCCAGATACGCAGTATTTT.

The chain joins TRBV6-2 or TRBV6-3 to TRBJ1-5; D ambiguous. The CDR3 runs to 13 residues. Per the germline V gene, CDR1 is MNHEY and CDR2 is SVGEGT. V was shortened by 2 bases and J by 4 bases, with 6 bases between the two germline ends. The CDR3 bases are TGTGCCAGCAGTTACCCGACGAATCAGCCCCAGCATTTT. Protein sequence: CASSYPTNQPQHF.

The rearrangement joins TRBV6-5 to TRBJ2-1; 9 bases agree with TRBD2. The CDR3 contains 15 residues. V gave up 2 bases and J gave up 6 bases; unmatched junction bases: 5. Looked up from germline, CDR1 is MNHEY and CDR2 is SVGAGI. CDR3 loop: CASSYRREGTNEQFF. DNA for the CDR3: TGTGCCAGCAGTTACAGGCGGGAGGGAACCAATGAGCAGTTCTTC.

This rearrangement joins TRBV9 to TRBJ2-5, with 7 bases identical to TRBD2. Germline V gene lookup returns CDR1 SGDLS and CDR2 YYNGEE. J gave up 2 bases and V 3 bases, and 7 bases lay outside the gene matches. This CDR3 is built from 15 residues. The CDR3 DNA reads as TGTGCCAGCAGCGCGAGGGGACTACCACAAGAGACCCAGTACTTC. It specifies CASSARGLPQETQYF.

This clonotype was detected ten times or more. The V call is TRBV12-3 or TRBV12-4, the J call TRBJ1-1, with D perhaps matching TRBD1 (6 bases). This CDR3 is built from 16 residues. Trimming cost V 5 bases and J 0 bases, with 16 bases left between them. CDR3 amino acids: CASSLPGGRMNTEAFF. CDR3 sequence (DNA): TGTGCCAGCAGTCTCCCGGGGGGGCGGATGAACACTGAAGCTTTCTTT.

CDR3 coding DNA: TGTGCCAGCAGCCCCTACAACTCTGGGGCCAACGTCCTGACTTTC. Its translation is CASSPYNSGANVLTF. The V and J genes are TRBV13 and TRBJ2-6, with D unresolved. CDR1 is PRHDT and CDR2 is FYEKMQ in the germline V gene (reference sequence). V was shortened by 5 bases and J by 0 bases, with 8 bases between the two germline ends. The CDR3 runs to 15 residues.

Many counts were recorded for this clonotype. The V call is TRBV12-3 or TRBV12-4, the J call TRBJ2-3; D ambiguous. V dropped 5 bases and J dropped 2 bases, with 17 bases sitting between them. The CDR3 loop spans 16 amino acids. The CDR3 region has the DNA TGTGCCAGCAGTCCCCAGGTGCGCGCCTTCACAGATACGCAGTATTTT. It encodes CASSPQVRAFTDTQYF.

This clonotype was observed a few times. The J gene is TRBJ2-1, the V gene TRBV9; 12 nucleotides line up with TRBD2. The CDR3 loop spans 15 amino acids. Germline CDR1 reads SGDLS; CDR2 reads YYNGEE. Germline trimming cut 2 bases from V and 8 bases from J; bases unmatched to any gene: 5. For the CDR3, the DNA is TGTGCCAGCAGCGTGGGGACTAGCGGGTTCCATGAGCAGTTCTTC. It translates to CASSVGTSGFHEQFF.